This TCR beta chain originates from a study of blood T cells in healthy people across ages. General study results and limits: The fall in TCR beta diversity per million T cells was roughly linear with age.

A second PCR, run for about 6 to 12 cycles, used a sample-barcoded 5' primer plus a J-beta primer mix. MiXCR, applied by TCRdb to the 5' RACE reads, yields one record per CDR3 protein. The table shows 910,000 or so distinct CDR3 sequences, with 51% occurring only once. This clonotype was observed a few times. Its target is not known. This receptor was identified in a woman in her fifties or sixties in good health. Specimen: blood.

DNA of the CDR3: TGTGCCTGGAGGAGGGACGGCTACGAGCAGTACTTC. It translates to CAWRRDGYEQYF. The chain couples TRBV30 to TRBJ2-7; D is tentatively TRBD1 or TRBD2 (5 bases each). Trimming shortened V by 3 bases and J by 3 bases, and 9 bases separated the two germline ends. Per the germline V gene, CDR1 is GTSNPN and CDR2 is SVGIG (reference sequence). The CDR3 runs to 12 residues.